This T cell receptor (beta chain) was profiled in a study of blood T cell repertoires in COVID-19. Study details: Some COVID-19 samples were acute and others convalescent; all came from the United States, Italy and Spain.

CDR1 is SNHLY and CDR2 is FYNNEI in the germline V gene. With 3 bases removed from V and 7 bases from J, the gap between germline ends came to 15 bases. The CDR3 totals 15 residues. The protocol was immunoSEQ multiplex PCR, while the TCRdb copy is restricted to in-frame clones and leaves out a portion. The table has about 190,000 clones, 89% seen once. The chain couples TRBV2 to TRBJ1-4, with D unclear. The specimen was peripheral blood. This TCR was sampled from a man between 35 and 55 years old with acute or convalescent COVID-19. The CDR3 protein is CASSDGLTRSEKLFF. In DNA, the CDR3 is TGTGCCAGCAGTGACGGTCTTACTAGGAGTGAAAAACTGTTTTTT.